The present entry profiles one TCR beta chain with its context. Its antigen is still unknown. Amplification used 60 Vbeta primers and 13 Jbeta primers. The method was immunoSEQ multiplex PCR; TCRdb's version includes in-frame clones alone and lacks a portion of them. The sample consists of some 200,000 clones, 79% of them appearing once. The record originates from a study of cytomegalovirus exposure and HLA in healthy donors. Broader study findings: Later analysis placed DRB1 highest and HLA-C lowest in TCR association rates, which differed by HLA locus. Altogether, 164 TCR beta chains were recorded as cytomegalovirus-associated. The only immune exposure information that was available was CMV serostatus.

The CDR3 contains 16 residues. V lost 4 bases, J lost 2 bases, and 9 bases stayed unmatched. From germline, CDR1 is SGHNT and CDR2 YYREEE (reference sequence). The sequencing sample was made of PBMCs. The sequence was obtained from a girl between 5 and 17 years old in good health and CMV-seropositive. This rearrangement joins TRBV5-4 to TRBJ2-3; TRBD2 agrees at 8 bases. The CDR3 nucleotides are TGTGCCAGCAGCCCCTCCCCAGCGGGGGCCACAGATACGCAGTATTTT. Amino acids: CASSPSPAGATDTQYF.